This T cell receptor beta chain was found in a study of blood T cells in healthy people across ages. Overall study results and limits: Unsorted PBMC input precluded a conclusive naive versus antigen-experienced comparison.

Sample-barcoded 5' priming and a J-beta primer mix drove a second PCR of about 6 to 12 cycles. One entry per CDR3 protein, called by TCRdb with MiXCR from the 5' RACE reads. The profile covers roughly 1.5 million distinct CDR3 sequences, with roughly two fifths appearing a single time and 4% taken by the ten largest. V lost 2 bases, J lost 2 bases, and 3 bases lay in between. The CDR3 sequence is 12 residues long. Germline V gene lookup returns CDR1 LGHNT and CDR2 FRNRAP. This clonotype was picked up a small number of times. Its target is unknown. The sequenced sample consisted of blood. The origin of this receptor is a young woman in good health. The V call is TRBV12-5, the J call TRBJ2-5; no clear D. The CDR3 DNA sequence: TGTGCTAGTGGTTTGCTTCAAGAGACCCAGTACTTC. Residues: CASGLLQETQYF.